Each of the 30 T cell receptor beta chains below was sequenced from the same sample in a study of blood T cell repertoires in COVID-19. Assay: immunoSEQ multiplex PCR; the TCRdb copy retains only in-frame clones and omits some. The repertoire includes 110,000 or so clones, 80% to 90% of them detected once, and over 4% sits in the top ten. Sequenced material: peripheral blood. These receptors were collected from a woman between 45 and 60 years old with acute or convalescent COVID-19.

The chain carries TRBV28 and TRBJ2-3; 8 bases map to TRBD2. The CDR3 totals 16 residues. Germline CDR1 MDHEN, CDR2 SYDVKM. The trim removed 6 bases at V and 1 base at J, leaving 9 bases unmatched. DNA of the CDR3: TGTGCCAGCAGGATCCCAGCGGGAGCGGGCACAGATACGCAGTATTTT. Its translation is CASRIPAGAGTDTQYF.

This rearrangement joins TRBV28 to TRBJ1-2, with 10 bases fitting TRBD1. The CDR3 covers 15 residues. V shed 6 bases and J 5 bases; nucleotides not matched to a gene: 9. Per the germline V gene, CDR1 is MDHEN and CDR2 is SYDVKM. The CDR3 reads CASSPGTGVVYGYTF. The CDR3 DNA reads as TGTGCCAGCAGCCCCGGGACAGGGGTAGTTTATGGCTACACCTTC.

The rearrangement uses TRBV28 and TRBJ2-5; 11 bases are a match to TRBD1. CDR3 length: 16 residues. From germline, CDR1 is MDHEN and CDR2 SYDVKM. V lost 2 bases, J lost 7 bases, and 9 bases stayed unmatched. The CDR3 region has the DNA TGTGCCAGCAGTTTAAGGACAGGGGGCTTGATGGGGACCCAGTACTTC. As protein: CASSLRTGGLMGTQYF.

The CDR3 protein is CASSPGIGSGNTIYF. In DNA, the CDR3 is TGTGCCAGCTCACCCGGGATAGGCTCTGGAAACACCATATATTTT. The chain combines TRBV18 with TRBJ1-3; D uncertain. The CDR3 spans 15 residues. Per germline, CDR1 KGHSH and CDR2 LQKENI. Trimming pared 3 bases from V and 0 bases from J, leaving 9 bases between.

V gene TRBV7-2 combines with J gene TRBJ1-5; D call uncertain. Between the trimmed V and J ends, which lost 2 bases and 3 bases, there was a span of 5 bases. The CDR3 runs 13 residues. In germline, CDR1 is SGHTA, CDR2 FQGNSA. The CDR3 bases are TGTGCCAGCAGCTTACAGAACAATCAGCCCCAGCATTTT. Protein product: CASSLQNNQPQHF.

The chain employs TRBV9 and TRBJ2-3, with 7 bases aligning to TRBD2. The CDR3 spans 15 residues. In germline, CDR1 is SGDLS, CDR2 YYNGEE. The V gene end was trimmed by 2 bases and the J gene end by 4 bases; junction bases not matched to a gene: 7. The CDR3 DNA sequence: TGTGCCAGCAGCGTGGGCGGGAGAACGCCAGATACGCAGTATTTT. Its protein is CASSVGGRTPDTQYF.

This chain connects TRBV7-3 to TRBJ1-1; no reliable D call. The V gene's germline CDR1 is SGHTA and CDR2 FQGTGA. This CDR3 is built from 13 residues. Trimming removed 5 bases at V and 3 bases at J, with 10 bases between. The CDR3 here is CASSHARDTEAFF. The CDR3 bases are TGTGCCAGCAGCCACGCCCGCGACACTGAAGCTTTCTTT.

The chain carries TRBV5-4 and TRBJ1-4, with 9 bases fitting TRBD1. The V and J ends lost 5 bases and 7 bases, in that order; junction bases with no gene match: 9. The CDR3 extends over 15 amino acids. Germline V gene sequence: CDR1 SGHNT, CDR2 YYREEE (reference sequence). The CDR3 here is CASSLKQGAAEKLFF. Written as DNA, the CDR3 is TGTGCCAGCAGTCTTAAACAGGGGGCTGCTGAAAAACTGTTTTTT.

The V gene is TRBV7-9, the J gene TRBJ1-1; D remains ambiguous. Trimming left V 1 base short and J 3 bases short, with 6 bases between. The germline V gene has CDR1 SEHNR and CDR2 FQNEAQ (reference sequence). The CDR3 contains 13 residues. In DNA form, the CDR3 reads TGTGCCAGCAGCTTAGATCAGGACACTGAAGCTTTCTTT. Protein: CASSLDQDTEAFF.

Comment on this clone: Different DNA sequences within this sample yield the same CDR3. V and J are TRBV5-1 and TRBJ2-2; a possible D gene is TRBD1 (6 bases). V dropped 0 bases and J dropped 2 bases, with 8 bases sitting between them. Germline V gene data show CDR1 as SGHRS and CDR2 as YFSETQ. The CDR3 length is 15 residues. The CDR3 is CASSLGGGNTGELFF. CDR3 nucleotide sequence: TGCGCCAGCAGCTTGGGTGGGGGCAACACCGGGGAGCTGTTTTTT.

The rearrangement joins TRBV27 to TRBJ1-2; D not certain. V dropped 0 bases and J dropped 6 bases, with 8 bases sitting between them. Germline V gene data show CDR1 as MNHEY and CDR2 as SMNVEV (reference sequence). This CDR3 is 13 amino acids long. DNA of the CDR3: TGTGCCAGCAGTTTATCGATGAGGGATGGCTACACCTTC. Amino acids: CASSLSMRDGYTF.

V is TRBV28 and J is TRBJ2-7; D may be TRBD1 (5 bases). The CDR3 spans 14 residues. CDR1 and CDR2 from the germline V gene are MDHEN and SYDVKM. Trimming took 8 bases from V and 2 from J, leaving 16 bases between them. The CDR3 DNA follows: TGTGCCAGCTGCGTGGGGCAGGGCCCCTACGAGCAGTACTTC. Translated, it gives CASCVGQGPYEQYF.

The chain couples TRBV7-2 to TRBJ1-3; D is perhaps TRBD1 (5 bases). CDR3 length: 15 residues. Per germline, CDR1 SGHTA and CDR2 FQGNSA. V was clipped by 4 bases and J by 0 bases, with 10 bases between them. The CDR3 bases are TGTGCCAGCAGCTACGGACACCTCTCTGGAAACACCATATATTTT. Its translation is CASSYGHLSGNTIYF.

The chain uses TRBV12-3 or TRBV12-4 and TRBJ1-4, with 9 bases lining up with TRBD1. This CDR3 is 13 amino acids long. The junction had 6 bases not matched to a gene; V was cut back by 8 bases and J by 8 bases. The CDR3 region is CASQQGAGEKLFF. CDR3 DNA sequence: TGTGCCAGCCAACAGGGGGCGGGGGAAAAACTGTTTTTT.

The J gene is TRBJ1-2, the V gene TRBV12-3 or TRBV12-4, with a possible D match to TRBD1 (6 bases). This CDR3 spans 13 amino acids. Trimming removed 2 bases at V and 2 bases at J, with 6 bases between. The CDR3 bases are TGTGCCAGCAGTTTAACAGGGAACTATGGCTACACCTTC. This sequence encodes CASSLTGNYGYTF.

This chain joins TRBV5-1 and TRBJ2-3, with TRBD2 matching over 9 bases. Losses at the gene ends were 3 bases for V and 2 bases for J; bases not matched to a gene: 13. The CDR3 consists of 18 residues. Germline loops: CDR1 SGHRS, CDR2 YFSETQ. The CDR3 DNA reads as TGCGCCAGCAGCTGGGGGTCTAGCGGGGTGACCTACACAGATACGCAGTATTTT. Amino acid sequence: CASSWGSSGVTYTDTQYF.

The genes are TRBV12-5 and TRBJ2-5; D is undetermined. This CDR3 region has 11 residues. Germline CDR1 reads LGHNT; CDR2 reads FRNRAP. Trimming cost V 5 bases and J 5 bases, with 6 bases left between them. CDR3 region: CASGRGETQYF. DNA for the CDR3: TGTGCTAGTGGTCGAGGTGAGACCCAGTACTTC. The variable domain in full, with the rest retrieved from reference TRBV12-5 and TRBJ2-5, is DARVTQTPRHKVTEMGQEVTMRCQPILGHNTVFWYRQTMMQGLELLAYFRNRAPLDDSGMPKDRFSAEMPDATLATLKIQPSEPRDSAVYFCASGRGETQYFGPGTRLLVL.

The genes are TRBV30 and TRBJ1-5; D not resolved. Germline V lookup: CDR1 GTSNPN, CDR2 SVGIG (reference sequence). The V and J ends lost 0 bases and 4 bases respectively, with 13 bases between them. The CDR3 extends over 15 amino acids. The CDR3 DNA reads TGTGCCTGGAGTGTGTCAAACCGGAGGAATCAGCCCCAGCATTTT. Its protein product is CAWSVSNRRNQPQHF.

This clone was seen only once. The V call is TRBV2, the J call TRBJ2-6; D not resolved. CDR3 size: 13 residues. The V end was cut by 11 bases, the J end by 0 bases, with 8 bases between. From germline, CDR1 is SNHLY and CDR2 FYNNEI. The CDR3 coding sequence is TGTGCCGGGTCGGGCTCTGGGGCCAACGTCCTGACTTTC. Encoded protein: CAGSGSGANVLTF.

This clone has only one observation. The chain recombines TRBV5-4 with TRBJ2-5; 7 bases match TRBD1. CDR3 length equals 17 residues. The J segment lost 1 base and the V segment lost 0 bases, leaving 9 bases of the junction unmatched. Germline CDR1 and CDR2: SGHNT and YYREEE (reference sequence). This CDR3 is CASSLASGQRSQETQYF. The CDR3, as DNA: TGTGCCAGCAGCTTGGCCTCGGGACAGCGGTCCCAAGAGACCCAGTACTTC.

This chain joins TRBV11-2 and TRBJ1-1; D gene unclear. CDR3 size: 14 residues. Germline-derived CDR1 and CDR2 are SGHAT and FQNNGV. V gave up 0 bases and J gave up 5 bases, with 10 bases separating them. The CDR3 DNA reads as TGTGCCAGCAGCTTAGATCCGGGGAGGACTGAAGCTTTCTTT. This translates into CASSLDPGRTEAFF.

V and J are TRBV18 and TRBJ2-3; D is unresolved. Germline loops: CDR1 KGHSH, CDR2 LQKENI. The CDR3 is 13 amino acids. Trimming stripped 5 bases from V and 4 bases from J, with 10 bases between. CDR3 amino acids: CASSTATPDTQYF. The CDR3 bases are TGTGCCAGCTCAACTGCCACCCCAGATACGCAGTATTTT. The full variable domain, completed using reference TRBV18 and TRBJ2-3, is NAGVMQNPRHLVRRRGQEARLRCSPMKGHSHVYWYRQLPEEGLKFMVYLQKENIIDESGMPKERFSAEFPKEGPSILRIQQVVRGDSAAYFCASSTATPDTQYFGPGTRLTVL.

The V call is TRBV7-9, the J call TRBJ1-5, with D possibly matching TRBD1 (6 bases). Germline V CDR1 and CDR2: SEHNR, FQNEAQ (reference sequence). The CDR3 consists of 14 residues. V lost 5 bases and J 5 bases, leaving 13 bases between the germline ends. CDR3 coding DNA: TGTGCCAGCAGCCCTAAGGGGGGGGATCAGCCCCAGCATTTT. It is translated as CASSPKGGDQPQHF.

V and J are TRBV25-1 and TRBJ1-2, with unresolved D. With 2 bases removed from V and 7 bases from J, the gap between germline ends came to 17 bases. The CDR3 loop spans 15 amino acids. Germline assignment: CDR1 MGHDK and CDR2 SYGVNS. CDR3 in DNA: TGTGCCAGCAGTGAACAGTCAACTGGAGTAACTGGCTACACCTTC. This sequence encodes CASSEQSTGVTGYTF.

With regard to this clone: A read error may account for a junction end that differs from germline. V is TRBV28 and J is TRBJ2-1, with D unresolved. The CDR3 sequence is 11 residues long. Germline CDR1 and CDR2: MDHEN and SYDVKM. CDR3 DNA sequence: TGTGCCAGCAGTTCCTCCAATGAGCAGTTCTTC. It specifies CASSSSNEQFF.

This clone has more than one count but fewer than ten. This sequence joins TRBV4-1 and TRBJ1-1; D perhaps matches TRBD1 (6 bases). Germline V gene sequence: CDR1 MGHRA, CDR2 YSYEKL. CDR3 length equals 16 residues. Trimming took off 4 bases at V and 1 base at J, with 16 bases between the two ends. Here the CDR3 DNA reads TGCGCCAGCAGCCCCCCCGACAGGATGGCGAACACTGAAGCTTTCTTT. Amino acids: CASSPPDRMANTEAFF.

The chain uses TRBV2 and TRBJ1-6; no clear D gene. Germline CDR1 is SNHLY and CDR2 is FYNNEI. The V end was cut by 8 bases, the J end by 0 bases, with 8 bases between. The CDR3 length is 14 residues. CDR3 bases: TGTGCCAGCGCACAGAGCTCCTATAATTCACCCCTCCACTTT. Protein product: CASAQSSYNSPLHF.

The rearrangement links TRBV28 to TRBJ1-3; the D is unclear. The CDR3 loop spans 17 amino acids. With 1 base removed from V and 4 bases from J, the gap between germline ends came to 17 bases. Germline values: CDR1 MDHEN, CDR2 SYDVKM. CDR3: CASSLFYGVNGGNTIYF. The CDR3 nucleotides are TGTGCCAGCAGTTTATTTTACGGAGTAAATGGGGGAAACACCATATATTTT.

This clone was observed a single time. DNA of the CDR3: TGTGCCAGCTCACCACCGATCGGGGGGGGCCAGAATGAGCAGTTCTTC. Its protein is CASSPPIGGGQNEQFF. This chain connects TRBV18 to TRBJ2-1; 8 positions agree with TRBD2. CDR3 size: 16 residues. Germline CDR1 reads KGHSH; CDR2 reads LQKENI. J lost 7 bases, V lost 0 bases, and 8 bases had no gene match.

J is TRBJ2-1 and V is TRBV25-1; 10 nucleotides match TRBD2. Unmatched junction bases numbered 11, after V lost 4 bases and J lost 8 bases. This CDR3 spans 16 amino acids. Germline-derived CDR1 and CDR2 are MGHDK and SYGVNS. Written as DNA, the CDR3 is TGTGCCAGCAGTGCCCTCGTAGCGGGGGGCGGTGATGAGCAGTTCTTC. This sequence encodes CASSALVAGGGDEQFF. The full variable domain, rest sourced from reference TRBV25-1 and TRBJ2-1, is EADIYQTPRYLVIGTGKKITLECSQTMGHDKMYWYQQDPGMELHLIHYSYGVNSTEKGDLSSESTVSRIRTEHFPLTLESARPSHTSQYLCASSALVAGGGDEQFFGPGTRLTVL.